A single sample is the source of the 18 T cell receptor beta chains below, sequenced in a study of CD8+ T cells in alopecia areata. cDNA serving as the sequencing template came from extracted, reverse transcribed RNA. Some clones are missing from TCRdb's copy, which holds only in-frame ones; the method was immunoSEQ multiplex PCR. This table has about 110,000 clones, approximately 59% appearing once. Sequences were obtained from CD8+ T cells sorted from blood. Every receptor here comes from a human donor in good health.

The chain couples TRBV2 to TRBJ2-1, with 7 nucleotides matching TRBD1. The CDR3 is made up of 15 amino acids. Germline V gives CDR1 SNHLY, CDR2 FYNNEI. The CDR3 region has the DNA TGTGGTTGTGGGGTGGGTACAGGGGTGGACAATGAGCAGTTCTTC. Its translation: CGCGVGTGVDNEQFF. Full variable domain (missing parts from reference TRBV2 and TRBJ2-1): EPEVTQTPSHQVTQMGQEVILRCVPISNHLYFYWYRQILGQKVEFLVSFYNNEISEKSEIFDDQFSVERPDGSNFTLKIRSTKLEDSAMYFCGCGVGTGVDNEQFFGPGTRLTVL.

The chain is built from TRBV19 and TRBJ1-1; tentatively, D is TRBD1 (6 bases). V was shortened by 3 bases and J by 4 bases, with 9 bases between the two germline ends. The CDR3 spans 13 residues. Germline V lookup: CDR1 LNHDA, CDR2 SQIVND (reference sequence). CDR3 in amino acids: CASSMGGGTEAFF. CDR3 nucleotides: TGTGCCAGTAGTATGGGAGGGGGCACTGAAGCTTTCTTT.

CDR3 region: CASSQTSGLHEQYF. The DNA for the CDR3 is TGTGCCAGCAGCCAGACATCTGGCCTGCACGAGCAGTACTTC. The chain links TRBV6-1 to TRBJ2-7; D ambiguous. CDR3 length equals 14 residues. Germline CDR1 and CDR2: MNHNS and SASEGT. Trimming pared 6 bases from V and 5 bases from J, leaving 17 bases between.

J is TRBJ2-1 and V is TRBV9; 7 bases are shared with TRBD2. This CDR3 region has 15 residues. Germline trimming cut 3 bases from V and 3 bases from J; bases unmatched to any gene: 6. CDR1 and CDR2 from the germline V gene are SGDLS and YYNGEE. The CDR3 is CASSESGADYNEQFF. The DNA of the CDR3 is TGTGCCAGCAGCGAAAGCGGGGCGGACTACAATGAGCAGTTCTTC.

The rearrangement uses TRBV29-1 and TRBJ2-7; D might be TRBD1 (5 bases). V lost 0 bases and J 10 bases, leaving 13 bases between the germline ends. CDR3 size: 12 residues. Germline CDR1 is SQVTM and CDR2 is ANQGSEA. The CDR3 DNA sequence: TGCAGCGTTGAAGAGAGTTCAGGGTTTCAGTACTTC. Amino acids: CSVEESSGFQYF.

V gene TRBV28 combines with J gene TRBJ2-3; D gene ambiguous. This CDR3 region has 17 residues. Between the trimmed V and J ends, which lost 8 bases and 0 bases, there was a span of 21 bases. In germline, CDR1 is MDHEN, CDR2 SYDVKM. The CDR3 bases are TGTGCCAGCGGACGTGGCCCGTTCCCCGCTAGCACAGATACGCAGTATTTT. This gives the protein CASGRGPFPASTDTQYF.

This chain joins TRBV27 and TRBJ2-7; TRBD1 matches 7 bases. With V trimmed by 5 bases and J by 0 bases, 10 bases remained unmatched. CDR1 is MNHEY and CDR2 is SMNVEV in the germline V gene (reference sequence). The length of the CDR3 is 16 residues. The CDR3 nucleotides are TGTGCCAGCAGTCTCGACCCGGGACAGACCTCCTACGAGCAGTACTTC. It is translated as CASSLDPGQTSYEQYF.

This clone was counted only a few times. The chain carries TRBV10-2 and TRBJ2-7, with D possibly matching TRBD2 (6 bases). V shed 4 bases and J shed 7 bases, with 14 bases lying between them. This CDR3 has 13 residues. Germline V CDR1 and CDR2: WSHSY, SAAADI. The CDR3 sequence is CASSAGGSGEQYF. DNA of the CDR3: TGCGCCAGCAGTGCCGGGGGTAGTGGTGAGCAGTACTTC.

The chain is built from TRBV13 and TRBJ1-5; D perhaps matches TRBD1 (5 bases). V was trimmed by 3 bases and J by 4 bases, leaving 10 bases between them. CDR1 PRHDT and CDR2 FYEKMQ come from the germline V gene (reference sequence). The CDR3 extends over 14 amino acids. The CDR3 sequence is CASSLGRVNQPQHF. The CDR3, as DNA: TGTGCCAGCAGCTTGGGACGGGTGAATCAGCCCCAGCATTTT.

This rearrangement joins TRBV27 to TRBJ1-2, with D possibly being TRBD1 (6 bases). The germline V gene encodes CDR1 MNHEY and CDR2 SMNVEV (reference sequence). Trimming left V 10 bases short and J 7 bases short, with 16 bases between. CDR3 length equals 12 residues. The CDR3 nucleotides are TGTGCCACCGGGGGCAGGGACTTTGGCTACACCTTC. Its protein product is CATGGRDFGYTF.

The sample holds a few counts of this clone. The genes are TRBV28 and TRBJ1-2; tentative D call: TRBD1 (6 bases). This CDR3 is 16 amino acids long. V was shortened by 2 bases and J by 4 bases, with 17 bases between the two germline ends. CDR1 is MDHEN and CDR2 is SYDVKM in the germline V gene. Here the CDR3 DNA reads TGTGCCAGCAGTTTAGTGGCTGGACAGCGACGCTATGGCTACACCTTC. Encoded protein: CASSLVAGQRRYGYTF.

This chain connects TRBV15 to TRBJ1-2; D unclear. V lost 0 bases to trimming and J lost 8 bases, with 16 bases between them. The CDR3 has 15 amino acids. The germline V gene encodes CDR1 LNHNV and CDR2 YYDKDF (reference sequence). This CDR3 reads CATSRDLGDARGYTF. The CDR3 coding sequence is TGTGCCACCAGCAGAGATCTGGGCGACGCCAGAGGCTACACCTTC.

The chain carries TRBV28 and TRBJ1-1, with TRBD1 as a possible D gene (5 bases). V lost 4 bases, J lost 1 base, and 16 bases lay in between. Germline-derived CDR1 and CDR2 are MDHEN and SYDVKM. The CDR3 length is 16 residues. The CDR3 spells CASSSLGHLANTEAFF. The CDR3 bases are TGTGCCAGCAGTTCACTAGGACACCTGGCGAACACTGAAGCTTTCTTT.

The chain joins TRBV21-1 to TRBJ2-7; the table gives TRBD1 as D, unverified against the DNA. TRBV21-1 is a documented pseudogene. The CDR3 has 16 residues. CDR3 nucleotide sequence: TGTGCCAGCAGCAACTCACCGGGACAGGCTTCCTACGAGCAGTACTTC. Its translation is CASSNSPGQASYEQYF.

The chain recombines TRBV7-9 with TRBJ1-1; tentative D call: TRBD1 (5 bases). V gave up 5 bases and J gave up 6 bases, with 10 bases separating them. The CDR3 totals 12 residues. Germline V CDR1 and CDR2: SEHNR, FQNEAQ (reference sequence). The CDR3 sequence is CASSGDSAEAFF. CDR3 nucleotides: TGTGCCAGCAGCGGCGACAGTGCTGAAGCTTTCTTT. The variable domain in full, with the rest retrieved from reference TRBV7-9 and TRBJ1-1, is DTGVSQNPRHKITKRGQNVTFRCDPISEHNRLYWYRQTLGQGPEFLTYFQNEAQLEKSRLLSDRFSAERPKGSFSTLEIQRTEQGDSAMYLCASSGDSAEAFFGQGTRLTVV.

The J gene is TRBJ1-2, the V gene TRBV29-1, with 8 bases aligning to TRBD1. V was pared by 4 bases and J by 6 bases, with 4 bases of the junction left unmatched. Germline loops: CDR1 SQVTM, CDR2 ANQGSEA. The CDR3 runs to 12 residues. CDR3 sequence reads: CSVAGGVHGYTF. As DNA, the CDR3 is TGCAGCGTTGCAGGGGGCGTCCATGGCTACACCTTC.

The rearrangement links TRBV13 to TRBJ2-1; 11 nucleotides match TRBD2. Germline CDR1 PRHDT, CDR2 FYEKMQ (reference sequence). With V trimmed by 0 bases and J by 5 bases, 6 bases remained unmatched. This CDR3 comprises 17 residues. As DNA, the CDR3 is TGTGCCAGCAGCTTAGGTTGGGGACTAGCGGACCACAATGAGCAGTTCTTC. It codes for CASSLGWGLADHNEQFF.

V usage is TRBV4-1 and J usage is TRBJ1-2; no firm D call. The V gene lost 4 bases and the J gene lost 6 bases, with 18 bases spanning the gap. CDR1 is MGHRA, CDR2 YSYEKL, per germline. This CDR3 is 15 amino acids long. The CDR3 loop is CASSPRVGGLDGYTF. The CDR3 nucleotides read TGCGCCAGCAGCCCACGGGTAGGTGGACTTGATGGCTACACCTTC.